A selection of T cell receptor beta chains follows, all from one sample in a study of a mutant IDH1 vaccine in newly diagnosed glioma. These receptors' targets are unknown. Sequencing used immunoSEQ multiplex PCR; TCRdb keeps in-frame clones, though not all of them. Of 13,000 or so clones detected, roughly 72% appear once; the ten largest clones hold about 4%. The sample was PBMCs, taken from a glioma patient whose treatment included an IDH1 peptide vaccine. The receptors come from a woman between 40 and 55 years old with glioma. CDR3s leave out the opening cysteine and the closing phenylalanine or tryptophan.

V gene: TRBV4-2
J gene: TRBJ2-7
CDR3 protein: ASSLTSGGWDEQY

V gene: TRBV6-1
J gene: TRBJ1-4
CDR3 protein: ASSEGQGAEKLF

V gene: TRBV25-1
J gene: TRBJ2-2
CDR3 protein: ASSDSGGGITGELF

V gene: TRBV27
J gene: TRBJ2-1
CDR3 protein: ASSVGLGYNEQF

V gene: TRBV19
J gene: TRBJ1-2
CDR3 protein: ASSIGSGQRGELDYGYT

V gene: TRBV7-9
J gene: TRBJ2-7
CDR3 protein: ASSPTWGLYEQY

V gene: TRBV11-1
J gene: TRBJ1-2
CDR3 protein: ASSLRQGSGYT

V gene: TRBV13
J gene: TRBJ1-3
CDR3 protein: ASSLTGGAGGNTIY

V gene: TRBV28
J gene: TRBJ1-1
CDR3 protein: ASSLNRGTEAF

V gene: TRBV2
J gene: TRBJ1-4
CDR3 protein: ASIRQPTTNEKLF

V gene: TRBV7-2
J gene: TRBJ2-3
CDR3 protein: ASSFGSYTDTQY

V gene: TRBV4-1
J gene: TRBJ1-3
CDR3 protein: ASSPDRSGNTIY

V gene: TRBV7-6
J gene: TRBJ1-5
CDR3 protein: ASSLGPMGQPQH

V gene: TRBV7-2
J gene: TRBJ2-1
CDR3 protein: ASSLAGSSYNEQF

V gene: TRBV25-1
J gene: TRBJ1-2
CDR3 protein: ASSTGGSNYGYT

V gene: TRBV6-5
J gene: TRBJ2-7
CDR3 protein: ASKGQGRRGQY

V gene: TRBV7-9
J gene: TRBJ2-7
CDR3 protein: ASSSRFQVYEQY

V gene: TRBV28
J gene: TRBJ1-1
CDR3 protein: ASSFLYSPRAGTEAF

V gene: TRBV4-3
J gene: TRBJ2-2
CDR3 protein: ASSQDPWTGELF

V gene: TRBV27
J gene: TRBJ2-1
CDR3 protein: ASSLPLGGGNNEQF

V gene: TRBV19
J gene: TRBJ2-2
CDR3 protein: ASSIAAGVVSNTGELF

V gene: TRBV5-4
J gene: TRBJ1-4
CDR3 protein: ASSLDLGADEKLF

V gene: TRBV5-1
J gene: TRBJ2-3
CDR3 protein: ASSPRGDGTDTQY

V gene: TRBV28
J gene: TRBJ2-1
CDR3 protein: ASSLSNEQF

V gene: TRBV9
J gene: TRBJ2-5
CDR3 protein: ASSPPSGQETQY

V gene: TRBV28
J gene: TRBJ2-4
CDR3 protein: ASLSGGSGKNIQY

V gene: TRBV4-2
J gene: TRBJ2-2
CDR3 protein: ASSQRGRQGLNTGELF

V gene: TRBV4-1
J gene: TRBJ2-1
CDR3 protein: ASSPWTGINNEQF

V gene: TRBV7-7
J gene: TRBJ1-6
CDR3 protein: ASSARQWGSPLH

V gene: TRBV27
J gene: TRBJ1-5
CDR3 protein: ASSLTRPGQPQH

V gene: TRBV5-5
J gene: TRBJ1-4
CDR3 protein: ASSFRGGDEKLF

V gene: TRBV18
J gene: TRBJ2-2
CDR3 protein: ASGQDLTGELF

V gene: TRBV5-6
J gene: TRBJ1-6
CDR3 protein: ASSSSGKNNSPLH

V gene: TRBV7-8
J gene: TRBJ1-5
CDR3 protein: ASSLRENSNQPQH

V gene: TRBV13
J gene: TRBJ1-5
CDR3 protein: ASSKGTANQPQH

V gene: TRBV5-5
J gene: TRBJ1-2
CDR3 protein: ASSLRLHREGYGYT

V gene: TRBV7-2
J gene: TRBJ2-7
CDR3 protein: ASSLAQLGGYEQY

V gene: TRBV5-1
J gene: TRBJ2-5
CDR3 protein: ASSLTGGETQY

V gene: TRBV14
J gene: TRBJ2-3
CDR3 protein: ASSQVNSGRVTDTQY

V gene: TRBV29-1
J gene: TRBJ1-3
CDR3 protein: SGQGAGGNTIY

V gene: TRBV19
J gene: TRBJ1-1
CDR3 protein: ASSKTQGMRAEAF

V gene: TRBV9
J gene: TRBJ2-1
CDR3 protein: ASSGQGGGEQF

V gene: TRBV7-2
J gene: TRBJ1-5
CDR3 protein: ASSSQAHQPQH

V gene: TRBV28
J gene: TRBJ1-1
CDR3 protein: ASSLSGQFNTEAF

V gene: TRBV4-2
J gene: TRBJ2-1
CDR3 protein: ASSQRAGYNEQF

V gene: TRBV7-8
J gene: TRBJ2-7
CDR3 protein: ASRNFRDLSYEQY

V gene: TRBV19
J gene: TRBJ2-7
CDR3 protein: ASSPGTVYEQY

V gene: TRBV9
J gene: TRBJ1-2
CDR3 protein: ASSVANLNYGYT

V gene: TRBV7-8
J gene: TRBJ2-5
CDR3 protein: ASSVELAGAGETQY

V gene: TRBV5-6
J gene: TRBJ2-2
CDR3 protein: ASSYYTGELF

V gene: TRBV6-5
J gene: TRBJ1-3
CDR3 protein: ASSYSRPYSGNTIY

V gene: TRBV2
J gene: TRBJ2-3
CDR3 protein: ASDRDREYVDTQY

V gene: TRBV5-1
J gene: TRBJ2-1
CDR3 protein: ASSLAQSSASNEQF

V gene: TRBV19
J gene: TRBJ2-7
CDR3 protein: ASSNPSGGVYEQY

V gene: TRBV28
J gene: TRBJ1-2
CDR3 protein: ASSSTGGSRGYT

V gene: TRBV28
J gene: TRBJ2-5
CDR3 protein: ASSFSLVGTLTRPQETQY

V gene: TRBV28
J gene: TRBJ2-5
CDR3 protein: ASSTIDGGKETQY

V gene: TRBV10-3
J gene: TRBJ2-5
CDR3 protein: AISPTDSGGGETQY

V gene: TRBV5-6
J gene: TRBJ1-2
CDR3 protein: ASRLQGAGGYT

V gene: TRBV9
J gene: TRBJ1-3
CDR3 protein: ASVGVGNTIY